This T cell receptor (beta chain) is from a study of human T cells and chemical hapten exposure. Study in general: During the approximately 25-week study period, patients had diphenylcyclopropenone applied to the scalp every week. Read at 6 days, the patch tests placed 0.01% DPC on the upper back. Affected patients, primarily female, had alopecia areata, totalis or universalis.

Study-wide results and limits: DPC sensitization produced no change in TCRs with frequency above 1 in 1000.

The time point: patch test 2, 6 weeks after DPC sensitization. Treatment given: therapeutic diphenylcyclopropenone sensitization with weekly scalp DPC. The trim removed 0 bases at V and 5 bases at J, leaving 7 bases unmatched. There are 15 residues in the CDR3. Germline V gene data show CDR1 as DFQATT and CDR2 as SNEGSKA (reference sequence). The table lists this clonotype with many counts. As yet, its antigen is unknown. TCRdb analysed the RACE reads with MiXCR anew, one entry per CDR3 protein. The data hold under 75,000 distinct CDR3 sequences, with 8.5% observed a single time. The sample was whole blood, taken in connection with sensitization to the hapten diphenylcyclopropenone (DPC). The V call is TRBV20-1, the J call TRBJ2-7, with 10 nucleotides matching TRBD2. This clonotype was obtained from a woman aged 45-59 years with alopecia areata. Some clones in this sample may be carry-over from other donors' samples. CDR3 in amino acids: CSARDIAGGLNEQYF. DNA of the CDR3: TGCAGTGCTAGAGATATAGCGGGAGGATTAAACGAGCAGTACTTC.